This entry lists 12 T cell receptor beta chains sequenced from one sample in a study of shared clonotypes between healthy human individuals. The repertoire was sequenced with immunoSEQ multiplex PCR; TCRdb's copy has only in-frame clones and lacks some. The profile covers about 2.3 million clones, with just over 90% appearing a single time and around 0.4% taken by the ten largest. The sample consisted of naive CD4+ T cells from PBMCs. Subset of the sample: CD45RA+ positively selected. The receptors were gathered from a man between 18 and 29 years old in good health. Some clones in this sample may be carry-over from other donors' samples.

CDR3 sequence reads: CASSIQGTGNTIYF. The CDR3, as DNA: TGCGCCAGCAGCATACAGGGGACTGGAAACACCATATATTTT. The rearrangement links TRBV5-1 to TRBJ1-3; 7 bases line up with TRBD1. After removal of 4 bases from V and 2 bases from J, the junction contained 3 bases not matched to a gene. Looked up from germline, CDR1 is SGHRS and CDR2 is YFSETQ. This CDR3 is built from 14 residues.

On this clone itself: Other DNA sequences from this sample encode an identical CDR3 as well. The chain links TRBV5-1 to TRBJ2-7; D is possibly TRBD1 or TRBD2 (6 bases each). CDR3 length: 15 residues. The ends were cut back, 0 bases at V and 2 bases at J, with 12 bases in the middle. The germline V gene encodes CDR1 SGHRS and CDR2 YFSETQ. CDR3 region: CASSLVGGPTYEQYF. The CDR3 DNA sequence: TGCGCCAGCAGCTTGGTTGGGGGGCCTACCTACGAGCAGTACTTC.

The chain links TRBV19 to TRBJ2-7; D call uncertain. The CDR3 spans 11 residues. Germline-derived CDR1 and CDR2 are LNHDA and SQIVND (reference sequence). Deletions cut 10 bases from V and 5 bases from J, with 12 bases between. In DNA, the CDR3 is TGTGCCACCTTCAGAGGCAACGAGCAGTACTTC. Translating it yields CATFRGNEQYF.

The genes are TRBV29-1 and TRBJ1-4, with 11 bases fitting TRBD1. Trimming took 5 bases from V and 7 from J; bases not matched to a gene: 6. This CDR3 has 14 amino acids. Germline-derived CDR1 and CDR2 are SQVTM and ANQGSEA. CDR3 in DNA: TGCAGCGTTTCTAGGGGACAGGGGGGTGAAAAACTGTTTTTT. Its translation: CSVSRGQGGEKLFF.

The chain carries TRBV11-2 and TRBJ2-1, with D possibly matching TRBD2 (6 bases). Germline-derived CDR1 and CDR2 are SGHAT and FQNNGV. V dropped 5 bases and J dropped 6 bases, with 17 bases sitting between them. The CDR3 sequence is 15 residues long. In DNA form, the CDR3 reads TGTGCCAGCAGCCCCGCGGGGCTAGCCGGCAATGAGCAGTTCTTC. It specifies CASSPAGLAGNEQFF.

The V call is TRBV27, the J call TRBJ1-1; the D gene is possibly TRBD1 (5 bases). This CDR3 contains 16 residues. V gave up 5 bases and J gave up 0 bases, with 16 bases separating them. The germline V gene encodes CDR1 MNHEY and CDR2 SMNVEV (reference sequence). CDR3 nucleotides: TGTGCCAGCAGTACTACCGGGACGGGCATGAACACTGAAGCTTTCTTT. It encodes CASSTTGTGMNTEAFF.

The rearrangement joins TRBV9 to TRBJ2-5, with 7 bases matching TRBD1. Germline V gene data show CDR1 as SGDLS and CDR2 as YYNGEE. The length of the CDR3 is 15 residues. V lost 0 bases to trimming and J lost 4 bases; unmatched junction nucleotides: 6. DNA of the CDR3: TGTGCCAGCAGCGTAGAAGGGACAGAGGGAGAGACCCAGTACTTC. As protein: CASSVEGTEGETQYF.

The count of this clone is one. The J gene is TRBJ2-1, the V gene TRBV5-1, with 10 bases that match TRBD2. Per germline, CDR1 SGHRS and CDR2 YFSETQ. Trimming took 6 bases from V and 6 from J; bases not matched to a gene: 3. The CDR3 is 13 residues long. For the CDR3, the DNA is TGCGCCAGCAAGGCTAGCGGGAGCAATGAGCAGTTCTTC. This translates into CASKASGSNEQFF.

This clone was found once. The rearrangement uses TRBV19 and TRBJ2-7; the D call may be TRBD1 or TRBD2 (5 bases each). Germline V gene data show CDR1 as LNHDA and CDR2 as SQIVND (reference sequence). The CDR3 runs 14 residues. The V and J ends lost 5 bases and 0 bases respectively, with 11 bases between them. The CDR3 region has the DNA TGTGCCAGTAGTGCCCTGGGGGTCTCCTACGAGCAGTACTTC. Residues: CASSALGVSYEQYF.

CDR3 DNA sequence: TGTGCCAGCACGCTCAGGGACTCTAGCCTGCAGTTCTTC. As protein: CASTLRDSSLQFF. This chain uses TRBV6-5 with TRBJ2-1; TRBD2 is a possible D gene (6 bases). Germline V lookup: CDR1 MNHEY, CDR2 SVGAGI. V was trimmed by 7 bases and J by 12 bases, leaving 19 bases between them. The CDR3 runs 13 residues.

The chain recombines TRBV28 with TRBJ2-7, with unresolved D. Germline V lookup: CDR1 MDHEN, CDR2 SYDVKM. The V end lost 3 bases, the J end lost 0 bases, and 12 bases lay between the germline ends. This CDR3 region has 15 residues. CDR3 loop: CASSFPGPGSYEQYF. CDR3 nucleotides: TGTGCCAGCAGTTTCCCAGGACCCGGCTCCTACGAGCAGTACTTC.

Only one count was recorded for this clone. The J gene is TRBJ1-2, the V gene TRBV7-2; no firm D call. This CDR3 region has 15 residues. V dropped 1 base and J dropped 2 bases, with 11 bases sitting between them. Germline V CDR1 and CDR2: SGHTA, FQGNSA. Written as DNA, the CDR3 is TGTGCCAGCAGCTTAGGGGCCGCACAGAACTATGGCTACACCTTC. Amino acid sequence: CASSLGAAQNYGYTF.